The source of this TCR beta chain is a study of shared clonotypes between healthy human individuals. Study observations and caveats: It was the non-shared clonotypes that had lower generation probabilities than clonotypes shared by all four donors. Across subsets, estimated richness was generally greater for naive than for memory populations. With a handful of donors compared, 4.5% to 6.5% of naive CD4 clonotypes were shared. Clonotype sharing among donors likely depends on sequencing depth.

About this clone itself: Its antigen is not identified.

There are 17 residues in the CDR3. Per the germline V gene, CDR1 is MDHEN and CDR2 is SYDVKM. V gave up 2 bases and J gave up 0 bases, with 16 bases separating them. Produced via immunoSEQ multiplex PCR; TCRdb's table is partial and in-frame only. The sample yields roughly 2.2 million clones, approximately 93% seen once. Sequenced material: naive CD4+ T cells from PBMCs. Subset described: CD45RA+ positively selected. The gene calls are TRBV28 and TRBJ1-2, with D tentatively TRBD1 (5 bases). The clonotype was recovered from a man between 18 and 29 years old in good health. Some clones in this sample may be carry-over from other donors' samples. CDR3: CASSLAGTPGANYGYTF. The CDR3 DNA sequence: TGTGCCAGCAGTTTAGCCGGGACGCCGGGAGCTAACTATGGCTACACCTTC.